The 15 T cell receptor beta chains below were found in one sample sequenced in a study of tumor and adjacent non-tumor tissue in lung cancer. The library came from three nested PCR rounds adapted from ARM-PCR protocols. TCRdb re-derived calls from the multiplex PCR reads in MiXCR, one entry per CDR3 protein. The sample includes tens of thousands of distinct CDR3 sequences, 80% to 85% of them seen just once. No cell sorting was done before RNA was extracted from the tissue. The sequenced sample consisted of lung tumor tissue. The receptor set was obtained from a woman in her forties or fifties with non-small cell lung cancer.

V usage is TRBV11-2 and J usage is TRBJ2-1; 7 positions match TRBD2. Germline V lookup: CDR1 SGHAT, CDR2 FQNNGV. This CDR3 region has 12 residues. Trimming removed 3 bases from V and 16 bases from J; junction bases left unmatched: 9. The CDR3 reads CASSLGGDELFF. In DNA form, the CDR3 reads TGTGCCAGCAGCTTGGGGGGGGACGAGCTATTCTTC. Drawing the rest from reference TRBV11-2 and TRBJ2-1, the complete variable domain is EAGVAQSPRYKIIEKRQSVAFWCNPISGHATLYWYQQILGQGPKLLIQFQNNGVVDDSQLPKDRFSAERLKGVDSTLKIQPAKLEDSAVYLCASSLGGDELFFGPGTRLTVL.

This clonotype was picked up many times. V usage is TRBV5-1 and J usage is TRBJ2-2; D is unresolved. Germline CDR1 is SGHRS and CDR2 is YFSETQ. The V gene lost 2 bases and the J gene lost 2 bases, with 7 bases spanning the gap. There are 14 residues in the CDR3. This chain's CDR3 is CASSLTVNTGELFF. The CDR3 DNA reads TGCGCCAGCAGCTTAACAGTTAACACCGGGGAGCTGTTTTTT.

J is TRBJ2-3 and V is TRBV20-1; 7 positions match TRBD2. V lost 5 bases and J lost 4; bases outside the gene matches: 12. The CDR3 has 15 amino acids. Germline V gene sequence: CDR1 DFQATT, CDR2 SNEGSKA (reference sequence). Written as DNA, the CDR3 is TGCAGTGCTTCCGGGACTATCGGTAGCGCAGATACGCAGTATTTT. It encodes CSASGTIGSADTQYF.

For this clonotype: An end of the junction does not agree with germline; a read error may underlie this. This chain uses TRBV4-2 with TRBJ2-1; 7 bases agree with TRBD2. Germline-derived CDR1 and CDR2 are LGHNA and YNFKEQ. This CDR3 comprises 15 residues. The CDR3 region has the DNA TGTCCCAGCAACCAATCCCTAGCGGAATTGGTTGAACAGTTCTTC. Translated, it gives CPSNQSLAELVEQFF.

Comment on this clonotype: Germline is not matched at one junction end, which may reflect a read error. The chain couples TRBV20-1 to TRBJ2-7; no firm D call. CDR1 and CDR2 from the germline V gene are DFQATT and SNEGSKA (reference sequence). The CDR3 runs 14 residues. As DNA, the CDR3 is TGCAGTGTCCGTATAGCCGTGGGTACGTACCAGCATTACTTC. Its translation: CSVRIAVGTYQHYF.

As regards this clonotype: Germline is not matched at one junction end, which may reflect a read error. The chain joins TRBV13 to TRBJ1-6; 7 nucleotides align to TRBD1. Per the germline V gene, CDR1 is PRHDT and CDR2 is FYEKMQ (reference sequence). The CDR3 is 15 residues long. The CDR3 coding sequence is TGTGCCAGCAGGCGACAGGGTTCCTATAATTCACTCCTCCATTTT. Protein: CASRRQGSYNSLLHF.

Concerning this clonotype itself: An end of the junction differs from the germline gene, which may be a read error. V is TRBV11-2 and J is TRBJ2-1; D may be TRBD2 (5 bases). From germline, CDR1 is SGHAT and CDR2 FQNNGV. This CDR3 contains 12 residues. For the CDR3, the DNA is TGTGTCAGCAGCTTGGGAGACTACCAACAGTTCTTC. Its protein product is CVSSLGDYQQFF.

V and J are TRBV4-2 and TRBJ2-7; D uncertain. CDR3 size: 16 residues. V lost 10 bases and J lost 4, with 26 bases in between. Germline V gene data show CDR1 as LGHNA and CDR2 as YNFKEQ. This chain's CDR3 is CANNQDKSSPAYEQYF. CDR3 in DNA: TGTGCCAACAACCAAGATAAAAGTTCCCCGGCATACGAGCAGTACTTC.

A word on this clonotype: This clone may be a read error of a much larger clone one base away. J is TRBJ2-3 and V is TRBV20-1, with TRBD2 matching over 11 bases. CDR3 size: 20 residues. V dropped 1 base and J dropped 4; count of bases not matched to a gene: 19. Looked up from germline, CDR1 is DFQATT and CDR2 is SNEGSKA (reference sequence). The CDR3, as DNA: TGCAGTGCTAGAGGAGGGTTGGGACTAGCGGCCCTCCGGGTCGCAGATACGCAGTATTTT. Its translation: CSARGGLGLAALRVADTQYF.

This clonotype was seen only a few times. A much more abundant neighbour one base away suggests this may be a read error. The CDR3 region is CASSRCYEQFF. Written as DNA, the CDR3 is TGTGCCAGCAGTCGGTGCTATGAGCAGTTCTTC. The chain joins TRBV28 to TRBJ2-1; unclear D gene. V lost 5 bases and J lost 8, with 7 bases in between. Germline V gene data show CDR1 as MDHEN and CDR2 as SYDVKM. CDR3 length equals 11 residues.

Regarding this clonotype: Compared with germline, one end of the junction differs, possibly owing to a read error. The CDR3 protein is CNAYRDTMNTEVFF. The CDR3 DNA is TGCAATGCTTACCGGGACACCATGAACACTGAAGTTTTCTTT. The genes are TRBV20-1 and TRBJ1-1, with D possibly being TRBD1 (6 bases). The length of the CDR3 is 14 residues. Per germline, CDR1 DFQATT and CDR2 SNEGSKA (reference sequence).

The chain employs TRBV4-1 and TRBJ2-7; a possible D gene is TRBD2 (5 bases). Trimming shortened V by 4 bases and J by 4 bases, and 14 bases separated the two germline ends. CDR3 length: 14 amino acids. The germline gives CDR1 MGHRA, CDR2 YSYEKL. CDR3 coding DNA: TGCGCCAGCAGCCGAGTCTCTAGCTCGTACGAGCAGTACTTC. The encoded protein is CASSRVSSSYEQYF.

A note on this clonotype: A junction end diverges from the germline sequence, so it may reflect a read error. The CDR3 sequence: CGSSFGGYTRELFF. DNA for the CDR3: TGTGGCAGCAGCTTCGGAGGATACACCAGGGAGCTGTTTTTT. This rearrangement joins TRBV5-4 to TRBJ2-2, with TRBD2 as a possible D gene (5 bases). Per the germline V gene, CDR1 is SGHNT and CDR2 is YYREEE (reference sequence). CDR3 length: 14 residues.

V usage is TRBV20-1 and J usage is TRBJ1-5; D remains unclear. V lost 3 bases and J lost 12, with 27 bases in between. Germline CDR1 DFQATT, CDR2 SNEGSKA (reference sequence). The CDR3 loop spans 16 amino acids. CDR3 nucleotide sequence: TGCAGTGCTAGTCCCATAACAGATTATAGCAATCAACACCAGCATTTT. It specifies CSASPITDYSNQHQHF.

The V call is TRBV20-1, the J call TRBJ2-7; TRBD2 might be the D (6 bases). Germline lookup yields CDR1 DFQATT and CDR2 SNEGSKA (reference sequence). The length of the CDR3 is 14 residues. V lost 6 bases, J lost 4 bases, and 19 bases lay in between. The CDR3 DNA follows: TGCAGTGCCCTGGCGGGAACAGAAACATACGAGCAGTACTTC. It specifies CSALAGTETYEQYF.